The 8 T cell receptor beta chains reported below all come from one sample, sequenced in a study of CD8 T cells in ankylosing spondylitis. Study results and caveats: Seven or eight highly homologous variants formed a TCR beta motif that appeared characteristic of ankylosing spondylitis blood.

These receptors lack a known antigen. TCRdb reprocessed the 5' RACE reads with MiXCR, giving one entry per CDR3 protein. The sample consists of 400,000 or so distinct CDR3 sequences, 25% to 30% of them appearing once. The sample consisted of blood, either unsorted or a sorted T cell fraction (not recorded which). Receptors were obtained from a male donor with ankylosing spondylitis.

V gene TRBV7-9 combines with J gene TRBJ2-7; 7 bases map to TRBD2. CDR1 is SEHNR and CDR2 is FQNEAQ in the germline V gene (reference sequence). The CDR3 runs 15 residues. V was clipped by 5 bases and J by 3 bases; unmatched bases: 10. The CDR3 coding sequence is TGTGCCAGCAGCGACCCAAGGGAGGGCCGCTACGAGCAGTACGTC. Protein: CASSDPREGRYEQYV.

The CDR3 bases are TGTGCCAGCAGCATCCTAGCGGGAGGAGAGACCCAGTACTTC. Protein sequence: CASSILAGGETQYF. The chain couples TRBV5-5 to TRBJ2-5, with 11 bases that match TRBD2. Germline trimming cut 4 bases from V and 4 bases from J; bases unmatched to any gene: 3. CDR1 is SGHKS and CDR2 is YYEKEE in the germline V gene (reference sequence). The CDR3 contains 14 residues. The entire variable domain, with the rest obtained from reference TRBV5-5 and TRBJ2-5, is as follows: DAGVTQSPTHLIKTRGQQVTLRCSPISGHKSVSWYQQVLGQGPQFIFQYYEKEERGRGNFPDRFSARQFPNYSSELNVNALLLGDSALYLCASSILAGGETQYFGPGTRLLVL.

This clonotype was seen a few times. The chain combines TRBV9 with TRBJ2-1; D ambiguous. This CDR3 spans 14 amino acids. Germline V lookup: CDR1 SGDLS, CDR2 YYNGEE. The ends were cut back, 0 bases at V and 8 bases at J, with 12 bases in the middle. The CDR3 DNA is TGTGCCAGCAGCGTAGCTAGTATGAGTCATGAGCAGTTCTTC. This codes for CASSVASMSHEQFF.

This clonotype was recorded a few times. This chain connects TRBV7-9 to TRBJ1-2, with D unclear. The CDR3 runs 14 residues. Trimming cost V 1 base and J 5 bases, with 11 bases left between them. Germline loops: CDR1 SEHNR, CDR2 FQNEAQ (reference sequence). The CDR3 DNA follows: TGTGCCAGCAGCTTAGGAGGCCTTGGGTATGGCTACACCTTC. Its protein product is CASSLGGLGYGYTF.

This chain connects TRBV5-6 to TRBJ1-1, with a weak D call TRBD1 (5 bases). V was cut by 3 bases and J by 0 bases, with 9 bases left in between. The CDR3 contains 14 residues. Germline CDR1 reads SGHDT; CDR2 reads YYEEEE. The CDR3 DNA reads TGTGCCAGCAGCTCGGGACCGCTGAACACTGAAGCTTTCTTT. Its protein product is CASSSGPLNTEAFF.

This chain connects TRBV29-1 to TRBJ1-5, with D unclear. CDR1 SQVTM and CDR2 ANQGSEA come from the germline V gene. The length of the CDR3 is 13 residues. V lost 0 bases to trimming and J lost 10 bases, with 13 bases between them. CDR3 sequence: CSVEEGRGGPQHF. CDR3 sequence (DNA): TGCAGCGTTGAAGAGGGGAGAGGTGGTCCCCAGCATTTT.

This clonotype was seen more than once but under ten times. This rearrangement joins TRBV18 to TRBJ1-1; 8 positions match TRBD1. The CDR3 length is 13 residues. CDR1 is KGHSH and CDR2 is LQKENI in the germline V gene. The V gene end was trimmed by 6 bases and the J gene end by 4 bases; junction bases not matched to a gene: 4. CDR3 bases: TGTGCCAGCTCCGTACAGGGGGGCACTGAAGCTTTCTTT. This codes for CASSVQGGTEAFF. The whole variable domain, remainder taken from reference TRBV18 and TRBJ1-1, is NAGVMQNPRHLVRRRGQEARLRCSPMKGHSHVYWYRQLPEEGLKFMVYLQKENIIDESGMPKERFSAEFPKEGPSILRIQQVVRGDSAAYFCASSVQGGTEAFFGQGTRLTVV.

The chain couples TRBV20-1 to TRBJ2-5, with a possible D match to TRBD1 (5 bases). The ends were cut back, 3 bases at V and 4 bases at J, with 12 bases in the middle. Germline CDR1 and CDR2: DFQATT and SNEGSKA (reference sequence). CDR3 length: 13 residues. The CDR3 loop reads CSARGQPLETQYF. In nucleotides, the CDR3 is TGCAGTGCTAGGGGGCAGCCCTTAGAGACCCAGTACTTC.